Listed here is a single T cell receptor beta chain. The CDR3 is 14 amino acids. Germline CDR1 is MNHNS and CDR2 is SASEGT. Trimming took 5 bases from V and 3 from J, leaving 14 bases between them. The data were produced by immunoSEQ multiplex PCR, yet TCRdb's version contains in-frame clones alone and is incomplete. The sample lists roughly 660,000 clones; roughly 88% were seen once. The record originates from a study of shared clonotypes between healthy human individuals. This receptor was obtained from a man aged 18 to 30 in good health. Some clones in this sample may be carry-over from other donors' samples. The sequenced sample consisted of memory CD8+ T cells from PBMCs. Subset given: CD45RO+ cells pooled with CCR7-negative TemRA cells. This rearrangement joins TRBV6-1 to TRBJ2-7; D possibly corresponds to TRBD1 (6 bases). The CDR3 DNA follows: TGTGCCAGCAGTATCAAGGACAGTTACTACGAGCAGTACTTC. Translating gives CASSIKDSYYEQYF.